Reported below is one TCR beta chain. This entry belongs to a study of blood T cell repertoires in COVID-19. Study-level background: Samples came from the United States, Italy and Spain, spanning acute and convalescent COVID-19. T cells, B-cell-depleted T cells, or PBMCs supplied cDNA or gDNA.

As processed by the authors: Amplifying reference gene primers gave estimates of nucleated cell counts. Generated by immunoSEQ multiplex PCR, the TCRdb table keeps only in-frame clones and is missing some. V and J calls plus clone size are reproduced from that table; the DNA served to infer D and trimming. Found here are about 73,000 clones, approximately 80% of them singletons; the top ten hold 2.5% to 3%. Per the germline V gene, CDR1 is SQVTM and CDR2 is ANQGSEA. The ends were cut back, 5 bases at V and 1 base at J, with 11 bases in the middle. The CDR3 is 14 residues long. Sequenced input: peripheral blood. The sequence came from a man aged 80 or over with active or convalescent COVID-19. J is TRBJ2-2 and V is TRBV29-1; D gene uncertain. CDR3 DNA sequence: TGCAGCGTTACTGACTCACTGAACACCGGGGAGCTGTTTTTT. This encodes CSVTDSLNTGELFF.